This T cell receptor (beta chain) originates from a study of T cell responses to AZD1222 COVID-19 vaccine. Study conclusions and caveats: Repertoires were collected only later (after the peak T cell response had occurred).

Measured with immunoSEQ multiplex PCR; TCRdb has only the in-frame clones, and not every one. Here the sample spans 100,000 to 150,000 clones, approximately 85% being singletons. As to this clone: Its matching antigen is unknown.

In germline, CDR1 is ENHRY, CDR2 SYGVKD. The V and J ends lost 10 bases and 5 bases, in that order; junction bases with no gene match: 10. The CDR3 contains 14 residues. The receptor's source is an adult who received the MenACWY meningococcal vaccine as a control. The specimen was peripheral blood, collected 28 days after the second dose of the MenACWY control vaccine. The chain recombines TRBV10-3 with TRBJ2-3, with 9 bases that match TRBD2. CDR3 sequence reads: CATRGGAPGDTQYF. The CDR3, as DNA: TGTGCCACCCGCGGGGGGGCCCCTGGAGATACGCAGTATTTT.